One and the same sample provided the 21 T cell receptor beta chains below, sequenced in a study of blood T cell repertoires in COVID-19. Clones were read by immunoSEQ multiplex PCR, and TCRdb kept only the in-frame ones, dropping some. The sample holds about 170,000 clones; around 90% are singletons and the top ten take 2% to 3%. The sequencing sample was made of peripheral blood. The receptor set was obtained from a woman of 80 years or more with COVID-19, enrolled during active disease.

This rearrangement joins TRBV28 to TRBJ2-7; D not certain. This CDR3 has 13 residues. Trimming pared 7 bases from V and 0 bases from J, leaving 10 bases between. Germline V gene sequence: CDR1 MDHEN, CDR2 SYDVKM. The CDR3 nucleotides are TGTGCCAGCAAACTCTTGAGCTCCTACGAGCAGTACTTC. Translated, it gives CASKLLSSYEQYF.

This chain links TRBV9 with TRBJ2-7, with 12 bases matching TRBD1. This CDR3 has 14 residues. Unmatched junction bases numbered 5, after V lost 5 bases and J lost 5 bases. Germline loops: CDR1 SGDLS, CDR2 YYNGEE. As DNA, the CDR3 is TGTGCCAGCAGTAGGGACAGGGGGCCCAACGAGCAGTACTTC. This gives the protein CASSRDRGPNEQYF.

The chain combines TRBV3-1 (or the pseudogene TRBV3-2) with TRBJ2-4; possible D gene TRBD1, 6 bases. Trimming took 2 bases from V and 8 from J, leaving 10 bases between them. This CDR3 has 13 amino acids. Germline loops: CDR1 LGHDT, CDR2 YNNKEL (reference sequence). In DNA form, the CDR3 reads TGTGCCAGCAGCCAAAGGGGGTCGGACATTCAGTACTTC. This translates into CASSQRGSDIQYF.

The chain recombines TRBV9 with TRBJ2-1, with TRBD1 as a possible D gene (5 bases). This CDR3 has 17 residues. Germline CDR1 reads SGDLS; CDR2 reads YYNGEE. The V end was cut by 3 bases, the J end by 7 bases, with 23 bases between. The CDR3 DNA is TGTGCCAGCAGCGCTACAGGAAGGACGCCTGGGGCGAATGAGCAGTTCTTC. Its protein is CASSATGRTPGANEQFF.

The rearrangement joins TRBV12-5 to TRBJ1-2; maybe TRBD1 (5 bases). V was trimmed by 2 bases and J by 9 bases, leaving 19 bases between them. Germline V lookup: CDR1 LGHNT, CDR2 FRNRAP. This CDR3 has 15 amino acids. The CDR3 DNA sequence: TGTGCTAGTGGTTTGTTTTCCGGGACTGCGACGAGCTACACCTTC. Encoded protein: CASGLFSGTATSYTF.

The chain couples TRBV7-9 to TRBJ2-1, with 9 nucleotides matching TRBD2. The germline gives CDR1 SEHNR, CDR2 FQNEAQ (reference sequence). The length of the CDR3 is 15 residues. The J segment lost 7 bases and the V segment lost 5 bases, leaving 9 bases of the junction unmatched. This chain's CDR3 is CASSVPGTSKNEQFF. CDR3 bases: TGTGCCAGCAGCGTGCCCGGGACTAGCAAGAATGAGCAGTTCTTC. The whole variable domain, filled in from reference TRBV7-9 and TRBJ2-1, reads DTGVSQNPRHKITKRGQNVTFRCDPISEHNRLYWYRQTLGQGPEFLTYFQNEAQLEKSRLLSDRFSAERPKGSFSTLEIQRTEQGDSAMYLCASSVPGTSKNEQFFGPGTRLTVL.

This chain links TRBV27 with TRBJ1-5, with a weak D call TRBD1 (5 bases). V lost 2 bases and J 4 bases, leaving 18 bases between the germline ends. The germline CDR1 and CDR2 sequences are MNHEY and SMNVEV (reference sequence). The length of the CDR3 is 17 residues. The CDR3 nucleotides read TGTGCCAGCAGTTTAGGGACGGGGCCAGGGAGGAATCAGCCCCAGCATTTT. Protein: CASSLGTGPGRNQPQHF.

The rearrangement links TRBV18 to TRBJ1-1; a possible D gene is TRBD1 (5 bases). The CDR3 has 14 amino acids. Trimming took 3 bases from V and 1 from J, leaving 9 bases between them. Germline values: CDR1 KGHSH, CDR2 LQKENI. DNA of the CDR3: TGTGCCAGCTCACCGCGCCAGGGGAACACTGAAGCTTTCTTT. Its translation is CASSPRQGNTEAFF.

DNA of the CDR3: TGTGCCAGCAGTACAGGGACAGATACGCAGTATTTT. As protein: CASSTGTDTQYF. The chain is built from TRBV6-2 or TRBV6-3 and TRBJ2-3, with D tentatively TRBD1 (6 bases). CDR1 is MNHEY and CDR2 is SVGEGT in the germline V gene. There are 12 residues in the CDR3. The V gene lost 5 bases and the J gene lost 3 bases, with 6 bases spanning the gap.

In this sample, this clone turned up once. Here the CDR3 DNA reads TGTGCCAGCAGCCTTGACAGGGCCCCCGGGGAGCTGTTTTTT. This gives the protein CASSLDRAPGELFF. V usage is TRBV27 and J usage is TRBJ2-2, with 7 bases aligning to TRBD1. Unmatched junction bases numbered 7, after V lost 6 bases and J lost 6 bases. The CDR3 is 14 amino acids. The V gene's germline CDR1 is MNHEY and CDR2 SMNVEV (reference sequence).

V is TRBV4-1 and J is TRBJ2-7, with 12 bases that match TRBD2. J lost 4 bases, V lost 0 bases, and 4 bases had no gene match. The CDR3 contains 16 residues. CDR1 is MGHRA, CDR2 YSYEKL, per germline. CDR3 nucleotides: TGCGCCAGCAGCCAAGATAGGACTAGCGGGATGTACGAGCAGTACTTC. It encodes CASSQDRTSGMYEQYF.

A remark on this clone: Additional DNA sequences in this sample encode the identical CDR3. The V call is TRBV6-5, the J call TRBJ1-1; 7 nucleotides align to TRBD1. Germline V gene data show CDR1 as MNHEY and CDR2 as SVGAGI. The CDR3 spans 14 residues. J was trimmed by 1 base and V by 2 bases; bases with no gene match: 1. The CDR3 here is CASSYGTANTEAFF. DNA of the CDR3: TGTGCCAGCAGTTACGGGACAGCGAACACTGAAGCTTTCTTT.

This chain links TRBV5-6 with TRBJ1-2; D perhaps matches TRBD1 (6 bases). This CDR3 region has 14 residues. V lost 5 bases and J lost 3, with 14 bases in between. Germline V CDR1 and CDR2: SGHDT, YYEEEE. The CDR3 nucleotides are TGTGCCAGCAGGAAATCAGGGGCGGACTATGGCTACACCTTC. Amino acids: CASRKSGADYGYTF.

The rearrangement links TRBV14 to TRBJ1-1, with TRBD1 as a possible D gene (5 bases). The V and J ends lost 2 bases and 4 bases respectively, with 26 bases between them. Per the germline V gene, CDR1 is SGHDN and CDR2 is FVKESK. The CDR3 consists of 19 residues. In DNA, the CDR3 is TGTGCCAGCAGCCAAACACCCGCAGGGCCAAGAGATAGGGGCACTGAAGCTTTCTTT. This encodes CASSQTPAGPRDRGTEAFF. The entire variable domain, with the rest obtained from reference TRBV14 and TRBJ1-1, is as follows: EAGVTQFPSHSVIEKGQTVTLRCDPISGHDNLYWYRRVMGKEIKFLLHFVKESKQDESGMPNNRFLAERTGGTYSTLKVQPAELEDSGVYFCASSQTPAGPRDRGTEAFFGQGTRLTVV.

J is TRBJ1-1 and V is TRBV28, with D unclear. Germline CDR1 and CDR2: MDHEN and SYDVKM. Trimming stripped 3 bases from V and 9 bases from J, with 11 bases between. The CDR3 has 12 amino acids. The CDR3 protein is CASSFLQSKAFF. The CDR3, as DNA: TGTGCCAGCAGTTTCTTACAGAGCAAAGCTTTCTTT.

Regarding this clone: Germline and junction disagree at one end, which may indicate a read error. For the CDR3, the DNA is TGTGCCAGCAGGGAAGACCAGGGGAGTCGGGCCAATCAGCCCCAGCATTTT. Its protein is CASREDQGSRANQPQHF. The chain uses TRBV2 and TRBJ1-5; a possible D gene is TRBD1 (6 bases). This CDR3 spans 17 amino acids. The V gene's germline CDR1 is SNHLY and CDR2 FYNNEI.

DNA for the CDR3: TGTGCCAGCAGCGACTGGGGGAGGGACGTCACTGAAGCTTTCTTT. It codes for CASSDWGRDVTEAFF. The V call is TRBV27, the J call TRBJ1-1; perhaps TRBD1 as D (5 bases). From germline, CDR1 is MNHEY and CDR2 SMNVEV (reference sequence). The ends were cut back, 6 bases at V and 4 bases at J, with 18 bases in the middle. CDR3 length: 15 residues.

The chain is built from TRBV19 and TRBJ2-3; D unclear. Germline V gene lookup returns CDR1 LNHDA and CDR2 SQIVND (reference sequence). The CDR3 contains 14 residues. The V end was cut by 3 bases, the J end by 1 base, with 8 bases between. The CDR3 bases are TGTGCCAGTAGTATTTCTTCGGGCACAGATACGCAGTATTTT. Residues: CASSISSGTDTQYF.

This chain connects TRBV12-3 or TRBV12-4 to TRBJ2-2; 7 bases are shared with TRBD2. The CDR3 sequence is 13 residues long. J lost 7 bases, V lost 3 bases, and 2 bases had no gene match. CDR3 DNA sequence: TGTGCCAGCAGTTTGGGGGGGAACGGGGAGCTGTTTTTT. It yields the protein CASSLGGNGELFF.

This clone was seen just once. V is TRBV19 and J is TRBJ2-6; D gene ambiguous. There are 15 residues in the CDR3. Germline values: CDR1 LNHDA, CDR2 SQIVND (reference sequence). Trimming shortened V by 2 bases and J by 2 bases, and 7 bases separated the two germline ends. In nucleotides, the CDR3 is TGTGCCAGTAGTATATTGGCGGCTGGGGCCAACGTCCTGACTTTC. Encoded protein: CASSILAAGANVLTF.

The chain joins TRBV5-8 to TRBJ2-7; no clear D gene. Germline values: CDR1 SGHTS, CDR2 YDEGEE. V gave up 4 bases and J gave up 9 bases, with 11 bases separating them. There are 11 residues in the CDR3. CDR3 nucleotide sequence: TGTGCCAGCAGCCAGACACTCGGGCAGTACTTC. This codes for CASSQTLGQYF.